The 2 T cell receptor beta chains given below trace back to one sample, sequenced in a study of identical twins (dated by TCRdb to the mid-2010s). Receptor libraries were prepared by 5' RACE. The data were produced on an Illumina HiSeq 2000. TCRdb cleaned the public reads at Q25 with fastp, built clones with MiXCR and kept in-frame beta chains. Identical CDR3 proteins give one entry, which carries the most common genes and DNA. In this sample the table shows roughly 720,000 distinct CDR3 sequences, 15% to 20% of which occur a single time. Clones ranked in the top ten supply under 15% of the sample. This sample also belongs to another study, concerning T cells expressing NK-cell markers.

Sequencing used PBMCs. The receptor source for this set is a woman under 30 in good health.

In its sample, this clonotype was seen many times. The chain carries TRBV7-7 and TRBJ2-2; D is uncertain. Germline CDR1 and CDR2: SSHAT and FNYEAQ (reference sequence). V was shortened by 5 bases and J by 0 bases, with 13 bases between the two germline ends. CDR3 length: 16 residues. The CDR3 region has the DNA TGTGCCAGCAGCCCTATTGGTGCGTCGAACACCGGGGAGCTGTTTTTT. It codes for CASSPIGASNTGELFF.

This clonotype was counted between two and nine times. Here the CDR3 reads CASSLWTGSTDTQYF. In nucleotides, the CDR3 is TGCGCCAGCAGTCTCTGGACAGGGTCCACAGATACGCAGTATTTT. V gene TRBV5-1 combines with J gene TRBJ2-3, with TRBD1 matching over 8 bases. Germline trimming cut 5 bases from V and 2 bases from J; bases unmatched to any gene: 7. Germline-derived CDR1 and CDR2 are SGHRS and YFSETQ. The CDR3 totals 15 residues.